This T cell receptor beta chain was recovered during a study of T cells after yellow fever vaccination. This clonotype has just a few counts. This CDR3 has 15 residues. In germline, CDR1 is SGHNT, CDR2 YYREEE (reference sequence). Losses at the gene ends were 3 bases for V and 5 bases for J; bases not matched to a gene: 6. TCR cDNA was made by 5'RACE template switching, adding a universal primer site and UMIs. Each CDR3 protein is one row after TCRdb ran MiXCR on the 5' RACE reads. The sample has some 220,000 distinct CDR3 sequences, approximately 3.3% seen once. The material sequenced was CD4+ T cells sorted from PBMCs, taken 10 days after the yellow fever booster vaccination. This sequence originates from a man younger than 35 who received the YFV17D yellow fever vaccine. The chain joins TRBV5-4 to TRBJ1-2; 11 nucleotides match TRBD1. For the CDR3, the DNA is TGTGCCAGCAGCTCAGGACAGGGGGCCGCTTATGGCTACACCTTC. Encoded protein: CASSSGQGAAYGYTF.